The sequence of this T cell receptor (beta chain) was determined in a study of glioma-infiltrating T cells. Broader study findings: CDR3 overlap between tissue and blood was very small. Gliomas, especially low-grade, showed above-expected tissue-blood divergence; non-neoplastic patients showed below.

Using RNA template, CDR3s of TCR alpha and beta were amplified with iRepertoire arm-PCR. One-step reverse transcription and amplification started from approximately 100-400 ng of tissue mRNA or PBMC total RNA. TCRdb reprocessed the multiplex PCR reads with MiXCR, giving one entry per CDR3 protein. The sample has fewer than 250,000 distinct CDR3 sequences; more than 30% are singletons. As for this clonotype: Its target is not known.

Per the germline V gene, CDR1 is ENHRY and CDR2 is SYGVKD. V was pared by 6 bases and J by 6 bases, with 3 bases of the junction left unmatched. The CDR3 runs to 13 residues. The chain couples TRBV10-3 to TRBJ2-7; 12 positions agree with TRBD1. Sequenced: glioma tissue, nonneoplastic brain tissue, or PBMCs (not recorded which). The clonotype comes from a human donor with low-grade glioma or glioblastoma, undergoing nonglioma brain surgery, or in good health (not recorded which). CDR3: CAISPGQGAEQYF. The CDR3 nucleotides read TGTGCCATCAGCCCGGGACAGGGGGCCGAGCAGTACTTC.